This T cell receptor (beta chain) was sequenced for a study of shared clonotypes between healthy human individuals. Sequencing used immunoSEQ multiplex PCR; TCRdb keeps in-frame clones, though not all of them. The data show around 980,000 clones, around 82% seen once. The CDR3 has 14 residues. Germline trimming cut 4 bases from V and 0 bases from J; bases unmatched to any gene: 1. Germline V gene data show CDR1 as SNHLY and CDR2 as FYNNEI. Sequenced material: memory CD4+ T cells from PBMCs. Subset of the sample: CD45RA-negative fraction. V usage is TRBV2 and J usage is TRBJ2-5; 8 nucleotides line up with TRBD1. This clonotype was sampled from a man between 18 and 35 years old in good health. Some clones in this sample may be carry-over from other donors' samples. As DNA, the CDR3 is TGTGCCAGCAGTGGGGACAGGAACCAAGAGACCCAGTACTTC. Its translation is CASSGDRNQETQYF. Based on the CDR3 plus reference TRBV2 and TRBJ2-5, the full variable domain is EPEVTQTPSHQVTQMGQEVILRCVPISNHLYFYWYRQILGQKVEFLVSFYNNEISEKSEIFDDQFSVERPDGSNFTLKIRSTKLEDSAMYFCASSGDRNQETQYFGPGTRLLVL.